This TCR beta chain was identified during a study of blood T cell repertoires in COVID-19. Looked up from germline, CDR1 is SGDLS and CDR2 is YYNGEE. The ends were cut back, 4 bases at V and 14 bases at J, with 18 bases in the middle. The CDR3 runs 12 residues. Method: immunoSEQ multiplex PCR; TCRdb's copy keeps in-frame clones and lacks some. The sample yields approximately 72,000 clones, roughly nine tenths seen once. Specimen: peripheral blood. The clonotype comes from a woman aged 55 to 70 with acute or convalescent COVID-19. V gene TRBV9 combines with J gene TRBJ1-2; maybe TRBD1 (6 bases). The CDR3 DNA follows: TGTGCCAGCAGCACCCTCAGACAGGCCCTGACCTTC. Its protein product is CASSTLRQALTF.